The clone carrying this TCR beta chain was observed a few times. Its antigen is unknown. The CDR3 is made up of 15 amino acids. V lost 5 bases and J 1 base, leaving 14 bases between the germline ends. Germline CDR1 reads SGHTA; CDR2 reads FQGNSA. The data stem from a study of beta chain features in type 1 diabetes. Findings and caveats of the study: Patients with Type 1 diabetes showed moderately but significantly shorter TCRB CDR3s in all four CD4+ subsets.

Every isolated RNA sample was fully reverse transcribed, so sequencing captured expressed TCRB transcripts. TCRdb keeps only in-frame clones here, not all; method: immunoSEQ multiplex PCR. The top ten clones hold 0.9% to 1.1% of a sample with nearly 350,000 clones, around 8.5% of them seen once. This receptor was obtained from a man aged 25-45 years with type 1 diabetes. J is TRBJ2-5 and V is TRBV7-2, with D perhaps TRBD2 (6 bases). Sequencing was carried out using central memory CD4+ T cells from blood. The CDR3 DNA reads TGTGCCAGCAGCCCTCCCGCCGGGGGCCAAGAGACCCAGTACTTC. It yields the protein CASSPPAGGQETQYF.